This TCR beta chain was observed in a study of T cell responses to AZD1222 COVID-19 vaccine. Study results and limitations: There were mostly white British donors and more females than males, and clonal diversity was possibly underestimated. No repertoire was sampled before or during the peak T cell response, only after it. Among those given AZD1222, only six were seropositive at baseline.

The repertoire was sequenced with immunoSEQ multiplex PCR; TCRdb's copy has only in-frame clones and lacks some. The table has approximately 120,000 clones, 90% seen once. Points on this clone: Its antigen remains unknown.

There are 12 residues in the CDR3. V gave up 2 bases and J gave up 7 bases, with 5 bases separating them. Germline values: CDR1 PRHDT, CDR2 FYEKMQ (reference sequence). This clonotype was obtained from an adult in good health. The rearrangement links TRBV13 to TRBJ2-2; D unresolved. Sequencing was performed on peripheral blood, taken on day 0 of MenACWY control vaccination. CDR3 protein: CASSLRIGELFF. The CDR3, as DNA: TGTGCCAGCAGCTTAAGGATCGGGGAGCTGTTTTTT.